This T cell receptor (beta chain) was observed in a study of blood T cell repertoires in COVID-19. At the level of the study: Sites in the United States, Italy and Spain provided acute and convalescent COVID-19 samples. The cDNA or gDNA used as material had been derived from T cells, B-cell-depleted T cells, or PBMCs.

Participants were placed into cohorts based on the clinical history they reported. With V trimmed by 5 bases and J by 4 bases, 9 bases remained unmatched. The CDR3 has 15 amino acids. Germline-derived CDR1 and CDR2 are LGHDT and YNNKEL (reference sequence). Source study methods: Reference gene primer amplification gave nucleated cell count estimates. Method: immunoSEQ multiplex PCR; TCRdb's copy keeps in-frame clones and lacks some. That table is the source of V, J and clone size, and D and trimming were worked out from the DNA. The sample lists under 250,000 clones; about four fifths were seen once. This TCR derives from a woman aged 40 to 49 who had been exposed to COVID-19. The material sequenced was PBMCs or T cells enriched from blood (not recorded which). The rearrangement joins TRBV3-1 (or the pseudogene TRBV3-2) to TRBJ1-1, with 8 bases identical to TRBD1. The DNA for the CDR3 is TGTGCCAGCAGCTCCCTGACAGGGGCGATCACTGAAGCTTTCTTT. Amino acids: CASSSLTGAITEAFF.